The rows below give T cell receptor beta chains drawn from one sample of a study of cytomegalovirus exposure and HLA in healthy donors. Sequencing used immunoSEQ multiplex PCR; TCRdb keeps in-frame clones, though not all of them. The sample includes 150,000 to 200,000 clones, 86% of them seen just once. Sequencing was done on a sample of PBMCs. The receptor source for this set is a woman between 18 and 30 years old in good health and CMV-seronegative. Both conserved end residues are part of each CDR3. The D gene is left open where the match is weak. Some rows have no size entry. The others give once, few or many, or a class for an expanded clone.

NA	NA	TRBJ2-7	TRBV10-3	TGTGCCATCAGTGAGTCTGCAGGGGACTATGAGCAGTACTTC	CAISESAGDYEQYF
NA	TRBD1	TRBJ1-2	TRBV19	TGTGCCAGTAGATTACAGGGGAACAACTATGGCTACACCTTC	CASRLQGNNYGYTF
NA	NA	TRBJ2-3	TRBV5-4	TGTGCCAGCAGCTCACCTAACACAGATACGCAGTATTTT	CASSSPNTDTQYF
once	TRBD1	TRBJ2-7	TRBV5-4	TGTGCCAGCAGCGAGTCAACCGGGACAGGAAGGAACGAGCAGTACTTC	CASSESTGTGRNEQYF
few	TRBD1	TRBJ2-7	TRBV7-2	TGTGCCAGCAGCCCCGGACAGGAGTACGAGCAGTACTTC	CASSPGQEYEQYF
NA	TRBD2	TRBJ2-5	TRBV7-3	TGTGCCAGCAGCTTATCTTTAGCGGGGAAAGAGACCCAGTACTTC	CASSLSLAGKETQYF
NA	TRBD2	TRBJ2-5	TRBV9	TGTGCCAGCAGCTTTGGCGGGGGGACAAAAGAGACCCAGTACTTC	CASSFGGGTKETQYF
NA	NA	TRBJ2-1	TRBV5-1	TGCGCCAGCAGCTTGGACGGGAGAACCGATGAGCAGTTCTTC	CASSLDGRTDEQFF
NA	NA	TRBJ2-3	TRBV5-1	TGCGCCAGCAGCTATCAGGGTGACACAGATACGCAGTATTTT	CASSYQGDTDTQYF
once	TRBD2	TRBJ2-3	TRBV28	TGTGCCAGCAGTTTAATAGGACTAGCGGGAGCAGATACGCAGTATTTT	CASSLIGLAGADTQYF
NA	NA	TRBJ2-7	TRBV27	TGTGCCAGCAGTTTAGAAGCGGCCTACGAGCAGTACTTC	CASSLEAAYEQYF
NA	NA	TRBJ2-7	TRBV7-9	TGTGCCAGCAGCTCCCGGGGGGACAACTACGAGCAGTACTTC	CASSSRGDNYEQYF
NA	TRBD1	TRBJ2-3	TRBV5-1	TGCGCCAGCAGCTTTGTGCAGGGGGCGTTGGATACGCAGTATTTT	CASSFVQGALDTQYF
NA	NA	TRBJ2-5	TRBV15	TGTGCCACCAGCAAGGCTGTGGATGGGGAGAGGGCCCAGTACTTC	CATSKAVDGERAQYF
NA	NA	TRBJ2-6	TRBV7-2	TGTGCCAGCAGCTTAGTCCCCCTGAGCTTCTCTGGGGCCAACGTCCTGACTTTC	CASSLVPLSFSGANVLTF
NA	TRBD1	TRBJ1-1	TRBV6-1	TGTGCCAGCAGTGCCCAGGGGGGATTAGACACTGAAGCTTTCTTT	CASSAQGGLDTEAFF
NA	NA	TRBJ2-7	TRBV5-1	TGCGCCAGCAGCTTAACAGGCCCTTACGAGCAGTACTTC	CASSLTGPYEQYF
NA	NA	TRBJ2-1	TRBV5-1	TGCGCCAGCACAGATACCGGGGTTACGGGTGAGCAGTTCTTC	CASTDTGVTGEQFF
NA	NA	TRBJ1-4	TRBV6-1	TGTGCCAGCAGTGTGACAGCTTTTCTCGAAAAACTGTTTTTT	CASSVTAFLEKLFF
few	TRBD1	TRBJ1-3	TRBV5-6	TGTGCCAGCAGCCAAAACGGACAGGCTGGAAACACCATATATTTT	CASSQNGQAGNTIYF
NA	TRBD1	TRBJ1-3	TRBV29-1	TGCAGCGTTGAAGAATTCCGGGACAGGGGGCCTAAAAACTCTGGAAACACCATATATTTT	CSVEEFRDRGPKNSGNTIYF
NA	TRBD1	TRBJ2-1	TRBV7-8	TGTGCCAGCAGCGCACGACAGGGGGCGAGGCACAATGAGCAGTTCTTC	CASSARQGARHNEQFF
few	TRBD1	TRBJ1-2	TRBV27	TGTGCCAGCAGTGGGGGGACAGGGCTTAATGGCTACACCTTC	CASSGGTGLNGYTF
few	TRBD1	TRBJ2-3	TRBV7-8	TGTGCCAGCAGCTTGCCCCGGACAGGGCCAGAAAGTCAGATGGCGCAGTATTTT	CASSLPRTGPESQMAQYF
NA	TRBD1	TRBJ1-5	TRBV2	TGTGCCAGCAAGGGTCAGGGGGGTGGCAATCAGCCCCAGCATTTT	CASKGQGGGNQPQHF
NA	NA	TRBJ1-3	TRBV1	TGCACCTATCTACCCTCGTGGGAGAACTCTGGAAACACCATATATTTT	CTYLPSWENSGNTIYF
NA	TRBD1	TRBJ2-1	TRBV25-1	TGTGCCAGCAGTGAAACCCGACAGGGGGGTTTCAATGAGCAGTTCTTC	CASSETRQGGFNEQFF
NA	TRBD1	TRBJ1-2	TRBV5-1	TGCGCCAGCAGCTTGTCTTTACCGGGACAGGGGGATGGCTACACCTTC	CASSLSLPGQGDGYTF
NA	NA	TRBJ2-1	TRBV6-5	TGTGCCAGCAGTGCCGTGGCGGGACGAACCAATGAGCAGTTCTTC	CASSAVAGRTNEQFF
NA	TRBD1	TRBJ2-3	TRBV5-1	TGCGCCAGCAGCGTGTCAGGGGGTTCTAGCACAGATACGCAGTATTTT	CASSVSGGSSTDTQYF
NA	TRBD1	TRBJ1-4	TRBV15	TGTGCCACCAGCAGGGGACAGCCTGAAAAACTGTTTTTT	CATSRGQPEKLFF
NA	NA	TRBJ2-2	TRBV19	TGTGCCAGTAGGGCCTCCCCCGGGGAGCTGTTTTTT	CASRASPGELFF
NA	NA	TRBJ1-5	TRBV30	TGTGCCTGGAGCCCCGGACTGATCAATCAGCCCCAGCATTTT	CAWSPGLINQPQHF